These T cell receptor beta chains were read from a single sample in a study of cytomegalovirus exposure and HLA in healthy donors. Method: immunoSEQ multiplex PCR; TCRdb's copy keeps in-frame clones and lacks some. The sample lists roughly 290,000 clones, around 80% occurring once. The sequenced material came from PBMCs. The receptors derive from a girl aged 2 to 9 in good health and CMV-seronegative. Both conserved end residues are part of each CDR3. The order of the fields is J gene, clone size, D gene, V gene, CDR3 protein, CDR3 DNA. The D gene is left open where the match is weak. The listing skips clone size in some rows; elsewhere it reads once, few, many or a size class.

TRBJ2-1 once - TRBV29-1 CSVTNNEQFF TGCAGCGTAACAAACAATGAGCAGTTCTTC
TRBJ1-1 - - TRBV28 CASSSGAYTEAFF TGTGCCAGCAGTTCAGGGGCGTACACTGAAGCTTTCTTT
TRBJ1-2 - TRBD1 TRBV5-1 CASSLRRTGDLYGYTF TGCGCCAGCAGCTTGCGCCGGACAGGGGATCTCTATGGCTACACCTTC
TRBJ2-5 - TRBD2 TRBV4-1 CASSQGTSGGETQYF TGCGCCAGCAGCCAAGGGACTAGCGGGGGGGAGACCCAGTACTTC
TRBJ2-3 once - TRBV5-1 CASSLPKSTDTQYF TGCGCCAGCAGCTTGCCCAAAAGCACAGATACGCAGTATTTT
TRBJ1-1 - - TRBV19 CASTLGAGEAFF TGTGCCAGTACCCTGGGGGCAGGTGAAGCTTTCTTT
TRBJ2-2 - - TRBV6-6 CASSYGRSRGELFF TGTGCCAGCAGTTACGGTCGGAGCCGCGGGGAGCTGTTTTTT
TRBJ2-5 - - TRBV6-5 CASSSRTPRETQYF TGTGCCAGCAGCTCCAGGACTCCCAGAGAGACCCAGTACTTC
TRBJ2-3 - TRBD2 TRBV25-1 CASSDDTGGDTQYF TGTGCCAGCAGTGACGATACGGGAGGGGATACGCAGTATTTT
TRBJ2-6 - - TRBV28 CASRTGSGGANVLTF TGTGCCAGCAGAACAGGGTCGGGAGGGGCCAACGTCCTGACTTTC
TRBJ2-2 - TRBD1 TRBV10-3 CAISRGTEKRLNTGELFF TGTGCCATCAGTAGGGGGACAGAGAAGCGTTTGAACACCGGGGAGCTGTTTTTT
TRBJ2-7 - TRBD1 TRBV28 CASNVGQGVDEQYF TGTGCCAGCAATGTAGGACAGGGCGTCGACGAGCAGTACTTC
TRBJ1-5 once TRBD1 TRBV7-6 CASSLAPGQGATLVDQPQHF TGTGCCAGCAGCTTAGCCCCGGGACAGGGTGCAACCTTAGTGGATCAGCCCCAGCATTTT
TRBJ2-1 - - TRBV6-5 CASSYLAGSGYNEQFF TGTGCCAGCAGTTACCTGGCGGGATCAGGCTACAATGAGCAGTTCTTC
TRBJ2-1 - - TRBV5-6 CASSSPVGTYNEQFF TGTGCCAGCAGCTCCCCAGTCGGGACCTACAATGAGCAGTTCTTC
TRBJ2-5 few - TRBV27 CASSGPVRETQYF TGTGCCAGCAGTGGGCCAGTACGAGAGACCCAGTACTTC
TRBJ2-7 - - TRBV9 CASSLALHTSNEQYF TGTGCCAGCAGCCTCGCTCTGCACACCTCCAACGAGCAGTACTTC
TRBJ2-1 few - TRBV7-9 CASSSTGQVYNEQFF TGTGCCAGCAGCTCAACGGGACAAGTCTACAATGAGCAGTTCTTC
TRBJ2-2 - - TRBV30 CAWRTLGTGELFF TGTGCCTGGAGGACACTAGGCACCGGGGAGCTGTTTTTT
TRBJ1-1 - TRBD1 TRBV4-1 CASSDTGGLDTEAFF TGCGCCAGCAGCGATACAGGGGGCTTGGACACTGAAGCTTTCTTT
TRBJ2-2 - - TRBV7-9 CASSLLSNTGELFF TGTGCCAGCAGCTTACTGTCGAACACCGGGGAGCTGTTTTTT
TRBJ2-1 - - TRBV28 CASSLDGGAGYNEQFF TGTGCCAGCAGTTTGGACGGCGGCGCGGGGTACAATGAGCAGTTCTTC
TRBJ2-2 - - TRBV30 CAWSVQGGTGELFF TGTGCCTGGAGTGTCCAAGGGGGCACCGGGGAGCTGTTTTTT
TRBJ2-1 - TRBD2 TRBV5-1 CASSPTGAGGPYNEQFF TGCGCCAGCAGCCCTACAGGGGCGGGGGGGCCCTACAATGAGCAGTTCTTC
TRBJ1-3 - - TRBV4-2 CASSYPQEVGNTIYF TGTGCCAGCAGCTACCCCCAGGAGGTTGGAAACACCATATATTTT
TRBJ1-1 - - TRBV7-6 CASSSEVRGGTEAFF TGTGCCAGCAGCTCAGAGGTGAGGGGAGGGACTGAAGCTTTCTTT
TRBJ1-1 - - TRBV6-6 CASRAQGTEAFF TGTGCCAGCAGGGCACAGGGAACTGAAGCTTTCTTT
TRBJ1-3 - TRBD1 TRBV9 CASSVAGGGNTIYF TGTGCCAGCAGCGTAGCAGGGGGGGGAAACACCATATATTTT
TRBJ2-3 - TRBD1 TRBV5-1 CASSLRQGTDTQYF TGCGCCAGCAGCCTCCGACAGGGGACAGATACGCAGTATTTT
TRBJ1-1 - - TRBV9 CASSPGGLSGTEALF TGTGCCAGCAGCCCCGGGGGGCTTTCGGGGACTGAAGCTCTCTTT
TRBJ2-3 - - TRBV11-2 CASSQKRGAGLGTDTQYF TGTGCCAGCAGCCAAAAACGCGGGGCGGGTCTGGGCACAGATACGCAGTATTTT
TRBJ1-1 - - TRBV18 CASSPPFPGALPMNTEAFF TGTGCCAGCTCACCTCCGTTTCCAGGGGCTCTTCCTATGAACACTGAAGCTTTCTTT
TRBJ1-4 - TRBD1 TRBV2 CASRTGTGVVFGSEKLFF TGTGCCAGCAGGACCGGGACAGGGGTAGTGTTCGGGAGTGAAAAACTGTTTTTT
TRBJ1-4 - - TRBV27 CASSLSAGGGEKLFF TGTGCCAGCAGTTTATCGGCGGGCGGGGGAGAAAAACTGTTTTTT
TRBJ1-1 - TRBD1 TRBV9 CASSASPGQLNTEAFF TGTGCCAGCAGCGCCTCCCCGGGACAGTTGAACACTGAAGCTTTCTTT
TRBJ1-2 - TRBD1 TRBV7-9 CASSPPVTGFRYGYTF TGTGCCAGCAGCCCCCCCGTGACAGGGTTCCGCTATGGCTACACCTTC
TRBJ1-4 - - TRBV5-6 CASSPGFNEKLFF TGTGCCAGCAGCCCGGGTTTCAATGAAAAACTGTTTTTT
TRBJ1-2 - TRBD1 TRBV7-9 CASSRAGQENGYTF TGTGCCAGCAGCCGCGCGGGACAGGAAAACGGCTACACCTTC
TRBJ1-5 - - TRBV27 CASRKQGGGYQPQHF TGTGCCAGCAGGAAACAGGGAGGGGGGTATCAGCCCCAGCATTTT
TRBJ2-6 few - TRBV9 CASSVWGDLFSGANVLTF TGTGCCAGCAGCGTATGGGGGGACCTCTTCTCTGGGGCCAACGTCCTGACTTTC
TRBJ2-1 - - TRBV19 CASVDGGNEQFF TGTGCCAGCGTTGACGGAGGCAATGAGCAGTTCTTC
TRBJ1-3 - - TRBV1 CTSSQDRGGPSGNTIYF TGCACCAGCAGCCAAGATCGGGGGGGGCCCTCTGGAAACACCATATATTTT
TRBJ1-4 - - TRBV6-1 CASSQPQDSNEKLFF TGTGCCAGCAGTCAACCACAGGACAGTAATGAAAAACTGTTTTTT
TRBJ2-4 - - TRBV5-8 CASSVERKNIQYF TGTGCCAGCAGCGTCGAGCGGAAAAACATTCAGTACTTC
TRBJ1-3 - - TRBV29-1 CSVSVSGNTIYF TGCAGCGTTTCCGTGTCTGGAAACACCATATATTTT
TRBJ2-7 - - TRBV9 CASSFDRISYEQYF TGTGCCAGCAGCTTCGACAGAATTTCCTACGAGCAGTACTTC
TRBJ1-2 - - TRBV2 CASSRGWLYGYTF TGTGCCAGCAGCAGGGGATGGCTCTATGGCTACACCTTC
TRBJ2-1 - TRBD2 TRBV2 CASSEWGGLAGSVDEQFF TGTGCCAGCAGTGAATGGGGGGGCCTAGCGGGATCTGTTGATGAGCAGTTCTTC
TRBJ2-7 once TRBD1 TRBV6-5 CASKLDRGPPYEQYF TGTGCCAGCAAACTCGACAGGGGTCCTCCTTACGAGCAGTACTTC
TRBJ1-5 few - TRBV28 CASSLFWAGYWSLGQPQHF TGTGCCAGCAGTTTATTTTGGGCGGGTTATTGGTCCCTAGGTCAGCCCCAGCATTTT
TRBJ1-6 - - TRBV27 CASSLVFPGAGSPLHF TGTGCCAGCAGTTTAGTTTTTCCAGGGGCGGGTTCACCCCTCCACTTT
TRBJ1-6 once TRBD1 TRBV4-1 CASRDRDNSPLHF TGCGCCAGCAGGGACAGGGACAATTCACCCCTCCACTTT